This TCR beta chain was found in a study of read filtering for tumor transcriptome and immune sequencing. This CDR3 has 13 residues. Looked up from germline, CDR1 is SGHTA and CDR2 is FQGNSA. With 3 bases removed from V and 9 bases from J, the gap between germline ends came to 12 bases. A word on this clonotype: A read error may be the cause here, since a much bigger clone is one base away.

Molecular barcoded adaptors covering alpha/delta and beta/gamma chains were used on around 400 ng RNA. TCRdb reprocessed the reads with MiXCR, giving one entry per CDR3 protein. The sample consists of approximately 62,000 distinct CDR3 sequences, approximately 18% of them appearing once. The sequence came from a donor at least 40 years old with multiple myeloma. The chain employs TRBV7-2 and TRBJ2-1; unclear D gene. Specimen: a population of CD138-negative cells sorted from bone marrow. The CDR3 sequence is CASSFRVLTEQFF. CDR3 nucleotides: TGTGCCAGCAGCTTCCGAGTGTTGACTGAGCAGTTCTTC.